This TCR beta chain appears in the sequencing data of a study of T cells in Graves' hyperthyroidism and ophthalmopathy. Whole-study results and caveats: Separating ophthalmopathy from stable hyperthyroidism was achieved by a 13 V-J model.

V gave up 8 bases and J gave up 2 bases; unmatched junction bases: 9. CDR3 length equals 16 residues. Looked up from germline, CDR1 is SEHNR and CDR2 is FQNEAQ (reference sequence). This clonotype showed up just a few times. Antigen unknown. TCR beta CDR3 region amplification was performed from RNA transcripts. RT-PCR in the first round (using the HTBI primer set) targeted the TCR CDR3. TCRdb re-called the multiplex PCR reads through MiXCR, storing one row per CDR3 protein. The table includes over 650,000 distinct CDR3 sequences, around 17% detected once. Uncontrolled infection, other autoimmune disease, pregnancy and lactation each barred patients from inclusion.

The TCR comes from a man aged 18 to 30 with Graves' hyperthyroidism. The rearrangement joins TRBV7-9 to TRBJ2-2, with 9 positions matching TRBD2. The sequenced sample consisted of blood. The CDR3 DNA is TGTGCCAGCCTTTCGATAGCGGGAGTTAACACCGGGGAGCTGTTTTTT. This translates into CASLSIAGVNTGELFF.